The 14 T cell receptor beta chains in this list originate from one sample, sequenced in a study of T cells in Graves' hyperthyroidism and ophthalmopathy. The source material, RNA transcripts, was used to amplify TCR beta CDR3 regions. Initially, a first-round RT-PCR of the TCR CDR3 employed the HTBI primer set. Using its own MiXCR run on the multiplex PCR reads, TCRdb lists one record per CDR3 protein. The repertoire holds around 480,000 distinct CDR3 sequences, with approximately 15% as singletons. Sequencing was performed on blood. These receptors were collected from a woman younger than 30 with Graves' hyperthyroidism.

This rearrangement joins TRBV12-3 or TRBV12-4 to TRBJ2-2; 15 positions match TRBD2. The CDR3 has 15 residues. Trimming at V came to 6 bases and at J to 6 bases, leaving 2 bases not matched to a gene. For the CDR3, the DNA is TGTGCCAGCAGAGGACTAGCGGGAGGGGCCGGGGAGCTGTTTTTT. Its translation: CASRGLAGGAGELFF.

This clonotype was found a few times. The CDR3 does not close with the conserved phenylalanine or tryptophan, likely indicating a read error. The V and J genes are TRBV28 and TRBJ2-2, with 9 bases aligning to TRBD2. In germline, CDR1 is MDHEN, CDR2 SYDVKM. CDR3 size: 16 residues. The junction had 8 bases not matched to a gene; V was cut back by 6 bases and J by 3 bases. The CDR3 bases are TGTGCCAGCAGCGATAGCGGGAGTGTCGACACCGGGGAGCTGTTTCTT. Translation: CASSDSGSVDTGELFL.

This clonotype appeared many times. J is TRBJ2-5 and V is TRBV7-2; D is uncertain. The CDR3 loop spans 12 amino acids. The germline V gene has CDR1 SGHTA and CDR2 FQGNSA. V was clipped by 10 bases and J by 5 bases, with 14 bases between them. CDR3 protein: CATGGAPETQYF. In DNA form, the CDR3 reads TGTGCCACCGGTGGAGCGCCTGAGACCCAGTACTTC.

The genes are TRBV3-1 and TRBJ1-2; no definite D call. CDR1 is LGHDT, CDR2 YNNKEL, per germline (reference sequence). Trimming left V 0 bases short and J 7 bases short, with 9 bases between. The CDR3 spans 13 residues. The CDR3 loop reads CASSQDLLGGYTF. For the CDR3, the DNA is TGTGCCAGCAGCCAAGATTTGCTAGGTGGCTACACCTTC.

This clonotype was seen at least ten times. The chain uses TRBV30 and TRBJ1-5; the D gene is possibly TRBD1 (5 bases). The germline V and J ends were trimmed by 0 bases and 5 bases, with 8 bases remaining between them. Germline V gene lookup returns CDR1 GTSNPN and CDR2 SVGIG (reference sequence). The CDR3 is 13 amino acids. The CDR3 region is CAWSVGRDQPQHF. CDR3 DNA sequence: TGTGCCTGGAGTGTCGGCAGGGATCAGCCCCAGCATTTT.

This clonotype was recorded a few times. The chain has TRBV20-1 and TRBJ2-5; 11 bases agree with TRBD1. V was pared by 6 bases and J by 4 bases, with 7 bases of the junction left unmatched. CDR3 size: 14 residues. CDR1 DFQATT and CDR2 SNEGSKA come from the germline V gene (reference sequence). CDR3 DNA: TGCAGTGCCGAAGGGACAGGGGGGAGAGAGACCCAGTACTTC. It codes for CSAEGTGGRETQYF.

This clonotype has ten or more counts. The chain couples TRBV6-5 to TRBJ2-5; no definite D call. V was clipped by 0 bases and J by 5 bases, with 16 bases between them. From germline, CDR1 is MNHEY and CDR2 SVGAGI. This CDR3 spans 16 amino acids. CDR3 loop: CASSYSLAAHVETQYF. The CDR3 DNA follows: TGTGCCAGCAGTTACTCATTGGCCGCACATGTGGAGACCCAGTACTTC.

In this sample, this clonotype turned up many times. CDR3 in amino acids: CASSFSSGNTIYF. In DNA form, the CDR3 reads TGTGCCAGCAGCTTTTCCTCTGGAAACACCATATATTTT. The genes are TRBV9 and TRBJ1-3; D not certain. The ends were cut back, 4 bases at V and 0 bases at J, with 5 bases in the middle. CDR3 length equals 13 residues. Germline values: CDR1 SGDLS, CDR2 YYNGEE.

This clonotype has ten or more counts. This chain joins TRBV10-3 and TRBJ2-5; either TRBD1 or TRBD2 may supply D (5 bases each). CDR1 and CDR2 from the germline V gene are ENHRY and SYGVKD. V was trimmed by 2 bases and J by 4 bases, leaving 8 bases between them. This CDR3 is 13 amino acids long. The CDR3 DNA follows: TGTGCCATCAGTGAGCGGGGACCAGAGACCCAGTACTTC. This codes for CAISERGPETQYF.

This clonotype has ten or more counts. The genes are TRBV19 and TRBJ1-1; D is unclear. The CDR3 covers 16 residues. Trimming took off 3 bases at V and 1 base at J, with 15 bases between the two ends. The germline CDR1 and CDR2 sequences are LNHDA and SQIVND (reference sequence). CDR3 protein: CASSMSSRGGNTEAFF. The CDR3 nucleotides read TGTGCCAGTAGTATGTCAAGCCGTGGAGGGAACACTGAAGCTTTCTTT.

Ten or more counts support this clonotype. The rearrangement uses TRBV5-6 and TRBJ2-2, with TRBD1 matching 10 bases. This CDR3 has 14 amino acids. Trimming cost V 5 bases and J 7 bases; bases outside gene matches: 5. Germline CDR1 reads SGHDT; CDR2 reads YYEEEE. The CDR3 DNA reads TGTGCCAGCAGTCCGGGACAGGGGATCGGGGAGCTGTTTTTT. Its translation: CASSPGQGIGELFF.

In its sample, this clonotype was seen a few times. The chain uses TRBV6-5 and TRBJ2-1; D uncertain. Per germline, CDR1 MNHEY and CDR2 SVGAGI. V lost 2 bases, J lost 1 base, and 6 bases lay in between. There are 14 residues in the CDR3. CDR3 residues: CASSYLPSYNEQFF. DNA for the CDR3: TGTGCCAGCAGTTACCTACCATCCTACAATGAGCAGTTCTTC.

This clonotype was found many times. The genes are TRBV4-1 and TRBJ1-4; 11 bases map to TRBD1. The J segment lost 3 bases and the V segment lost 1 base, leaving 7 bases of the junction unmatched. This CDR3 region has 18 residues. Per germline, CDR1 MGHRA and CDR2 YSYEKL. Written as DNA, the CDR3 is TGCGCCAGCAGCCAAGCGACCGGACAGGGGGCTTCTAATGAAAAACTGTTTTTT. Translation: CASSQATGQGASNEKLFF.

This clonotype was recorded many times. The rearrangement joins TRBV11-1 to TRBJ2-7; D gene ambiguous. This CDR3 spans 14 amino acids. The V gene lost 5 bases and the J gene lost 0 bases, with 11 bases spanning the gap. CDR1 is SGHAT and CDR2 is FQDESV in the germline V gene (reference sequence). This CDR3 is CASSQFRSSYEQYV. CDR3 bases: TGTGCCAGCAGCCAATTCAGGAGCTCCTACGAGCAGTACGTC.